The rows below give T cell receptor beta chains drawn from one sample of a study of Ad26.COV2.S vaccination and SARS-CoV-2 variants. Generated by immunoSEQ multiplex PCR, the TCRdb table keeps only in-frame clones and is missing some. The sample shows about 350,000 clones, roughly 84% of them seen only once. The material was peripheral blood, obtained in a trial of Ad26.COV2.S vaccine versus placebo. These receptors all stem from a person aged 18-65 years who received the Ad26.COV2.S COVID-19 vaccine or a placebo. CDR3s include the opening cysteine and the closing phenylalanine or tryptophan. D genes are given only for firm matches. Not every row has a clone size; where given, it reads once, few, many or a size class.

J gene: TRBJ1-6; D gene: .; clone size: .; V gene: TRBV27; CDR3 DNA: TGTGCCAGCAGTTTAGAGGGGGACTCACCCCTCCACTTT; CDR3 protein: CASSLEGDSPLHF
J gene: TRBJ2-2; D gene: .; clone size: .; V gene: TRBV9; CDR3 DNA: TGTGCCAGCAGCCCAGGAGGCGGGGCCACCGGGGAGCTGTTTTTT; CDR3 protein: CASSPGGGATGELFF
J gene: TRBJ1-5; D gene: .; clone size: .; V gene: TRBV27; CDR3 DNA: TGTGCCAGCAGTTTGCAGGGAAATCAGCCCCAGCATTTT; CDR3 protein: CASSLQGNQPQHF
J gene: TRBJ2-3; D gene: TRBD2; clone size: .; V gene: TRBV4-1; CDR3 DNA: TGCGCCAGCAGCGGCCGAGCGGGGGCCAGTTGGGGCACAGATACGCAGTATTTT; CDR3 protein: CASSGRAGASWGTDTQYF
J gene: TRBJ1-5; D gene: .; clone size: .; V gene: TRBV29-1; CDR3 DNA: TGCAGCGTTGAAGAGCGGGGGGGGCAGCCCCAGCATTTT; CDR3 protein: CSVEERGGQPQHF
J gene: TRBJ2-1; D gene: .; clone size: few; V gene: TRBV19; CDR3 DNA: TGTGCCAGTAGTATGGGCAATGAGCAGTTCTTC; CDR3 protein: CASSMGNEQFF
J gene: TRBJ2-2; D gene: TRBD1; clone size: .; V gene: TRBV11-2; CDR3 DNA: TGTGCCAGCCTGGGACAGTCGAACACCGGGGAGCTGTTTTTT; CDR3 protein: CASLGQSNTGELFF
J gene: TRBJ1-5; D gene: TRBD1; clone size: .; V gene: TRBV19; CDR3 DNA: TGTGCCAGTAGTATAGCCACAGGGGACAGCGTTAGCAATCAGCCCCAGCATTTT; CDR3 protein: CASSIATGDSVSNQPQHF
J gene: TRBJ1-6; D gene: .; clone size: .; V gene: TRBV28; CDR3 DNA: TGTGCCAGCACCAACCAGGGGACGTATTCACCCCTCCACTTT; CDR3 protein: CASTNQGTYSPLHF
J gene: TRBJ2-2; D gene: .; clone size: .; V gene: TRBV18; CDR3 DNA: TGTGCCAGCTCACCACTCAGGGACATCGGGGAGCTGTTTTTT; CDR3 protein: CASSPLRDIGELFF
J gene: TRBJ2-1; D gene: .; clone size: .; V gene: TRBV7-2; CDR3 DNA: TGTGCCAGCAGCTTAGGGGCGAATGAGCAGTTCTTC; CDR3 protein: CASSLGANEQFF
J gene: TRBJ1-1; D gene: .; clone size: .; V gene: TRBV2; CDR3 DNA: TGTGCCAGCAGTGAACTGCGGGGGGGCGCTGAAGCTTTCTTT; CDR3 protein: CASSELRGGAEAFF
J gene: TRBJ2-3; D gene: .; clone size: .; V gene: TRBV5-5; CDR3 DNA: TGTGCCAGCAGCTTGGGGACAGCTAGCACAGATACGCAGTATTTT; CDR3 protein: CASSLGTASTDTQYF
J gene: TRBJ2-1; D gene: TRBD2; clone size: .; V gene: TRBV6-5; CDR3 DNA: TGTGCCACTCGATGGCGGGGGGTAACTTACAATGAGCAGTTCTTC; CDR3 protein: CATRWRGVTYNEQFF
J gene: TRBJ2-5; D gene: TRBD1; clone size: .; V gene: TRBV7-9; CDR3 DNA: TGTGCCAGCAGCCAATCGACAGGGGCGAGCGAGACCCAGTACTTC; CDR3 protein: CASSQSTGASETQYF
J gene: TRBJ1-2; D gene: TRBD1; clone size: few; V gene: TRBV7-8; CDR3 DNA: TGTGCCAGCAGCCCGCGTGTCCAGCTAGGACAGGGTTCACGTGGCTACACCTTC; CDR3 protein: CASSPRVQLGQGSRGYTF
J gene: TRBJ2-7; D gene: TRBD2; clone size: .; V gene: TRBV5-1; CDR3 DNA: TGCGCCAGCAGCTTGGGGTTGTTTCAGGGACTATTTTTCTACGAGCAGTACTTC; CDR3 protein: CASSLGLFQGLFFYEQYF
J gene: TRBJ2-7; D gene: .; clone size: .; V gene: TRBV30; CDR3 DNA: TGTGCCTGGACCCTCACGGGCCTGGGCGAGCAGTACTTC; CDR3 protein: CAWTLTGLGEQYF
J gene: TRBJ1-6; D gene: TRBD1; clone size: .; V gene: TRBV6-2/TRBV6-3; CDR3 DNA: TGTGCCAGCAGTTCCAAAGTTGACAGGGTACATAATTCACCCCTCCACTTT; CDR3 protein: CASSSKVDRVHNSPLHF
J gene: TRBJ1-5; D gene: TRBD1; clone size: .; V gene: TRBV6-5; CDR3 DNA: TGTGCCAGCAGTTACAGGGACAGTAATCAGTGGCCCCAGCATTTT; CDR3 protein: CASSYRDSNQWPQHF
J gene: TRBJ2-3; D gene: TRBD2; clone size: .; V gene: TRBV4-1; CDR3 DNA: TGCGCCAGCAGCCCAAGCGGGAGCGGGGGGTGGACAGATACGCAGTATTTT; CDR3 protein: CASSPSGSGGWTDTQYF
J gene: TRBJ2-4; D gene: TRBD1; clone size: .; V gene: TRBV27; CDR3 DNA: TGTGCCAGCAGTTTCGACAGGGGTGACATTCAGTACTTC; CDR3 protein: CASSFDRGDIQYF
J gene: TRBJ1-1; D gene: .; clone size: .; V gene: TRBV27; CDR3 DNA: TGTGCCAGCAGAACCTGGGGGGTCGGCACTGAAGCTTTCTTT; CDR3 protein: CASRTWGVGTEAFF
J gene: TRBJ1-1; D gene: .; clone size: .; V gene: TRBV30; CDR3 DNA: TGTGCCTGGAGTCTCGGCAAGAACACTGAAGCTTTCTTT; CDR3 protein: CAWSLGKNTEAFF
J gene: TRBJ2-7; D gene: .; clone size: .; V gene: TRBV4-3; CDR3 DNA: TGCGCCAGCAGCCAAGAAATGAAAGAGGGCCGGGCCTATTCCTACGAGCAGTACTTC; CDR3 protein: CASSQEMKEGRAYSYEQYF
J gene: TRBJ1-2; D gene: .; clone size: .; V gene: TRBV2; CDR3 DNA: TGTGCCAGCAGTGAAATCCGACAGACTAACTATGGCTACACCTTC; CDR3 protein: CASSEIRQTNYGYTF
J gene: TRBJ2-5; D gene: .; clone size: .; V gene: TRBV7-8; CDR3 DNA: TGTGCCAGTGGGGTCCCACTAGAAGAGACCCAGTACTTC; CDR3 protein: CASGVPLEETQYF
J gene: TRBJ1-1; D gene: TRBD1; clone size: .; V gene: TRBV7-8; CDR3 DNA: TGTGCCAGCAGCGTTAGGGGAAGACAGGGGAGATCTGAAGCTTTCTTT; CDR3 protein: CASSVRGRQGRSEAFF
J gene: TRBJ1-6; D gene: .; clone size: .; V gene: TRBV11-2; CDR3 DNA: TGTGCCAGCAGCTTCGTATTCGGTTGGGGATACGGTTCACCCCTCCACTTT; CDR3 protein: CASSFVFGWGYGSPLHF
J gene: TRBJ1-3; D gene: .; clone size: .; V gene: TRBV9; CDR3 DNA: TGTGCCAGCAGCCCCCACCGGCAGCCTTCTGGAAACACCATATATTTT; CDR3 protein: CASSPHRQPSGNTIYF
J gene: TRBJ2-2; D gene: TRBD2; clone size: .; V gene: TRBV11-3; CDR3 DNA: TGTGCCAGCAGCCCAAACCCCGGACTAGCGGGACACACCGGGGAGCTGTTTTTT; CDR3 protein: CASSPNPGLAGHTGELFF
J gene: TRBJ2-5; D gene: .; clone size: .; V gene: TRBV28; CDR3 DNA: TGTGCCAGCAGTCACCCGACAGGGAGGGAGAAGACCCAGTACTTC; CDR3 protein: CASSHPTGREKTQYF
J gene: TRBJ1-2; D gene: .; clone size: .; V gene: TRBV19; CDR3 DNA: TGTGCCAGTAGTATGGGAACAGGCACAGGGTCCAACTATGGCTACACCTTC; CDR3 protein: CASSMGTGTGSNYGYTF
J gene: TRBJ2-4; D gene: TRBD2; clone size: .; V gene: TRBV29-1; CDR3 DNA: TGCAGCGTTGAAGATCCGACGCGGGGGGGCAAGTACATTCAGTACTTC; CDR3 protein: CSVEDPTRGGKYIQYF
J gene: TRBJ2-3; D gene: .; clone size: .; V gene: TRBV19; CDR3 DNA: TGTGCCAGTACCCCCAGGGAGCTACGGAGGCTACCCACAGATACGCAGTATTTT; CDR3 protein: CASTPRELRRLPTDTQYF
J gene: TRBJ2-1; D gene: TRBD2; clone size: .; V gene: TRBV11-3; CDR3 DNA: TGTGCCAGCAGCTTGGGATACAAGGTAGCGGGAGGGTCCTACAATGAGCAGTTCTTC; CDR3 protein: CASSLGYKVAGGSYNEQFF
J gene: TRBJ1-2; D gene: .; clone size: .; V gene: TRBV18; CDR3 DNA: TGTGCCAGCTCACCACCGTTGCTGGGGACGACTAATGGCTACACCTTC; CDR3 protein: CASSPPLLGTTNGYTF
J gene: TRBJ2-1; D gene: .; clone size: .; V gene: TRBV5-1; CDR3 DNA: TGCGCCAGCAGCTTGGACAGGGTCGCTGAGCAGTTCTTC; CDR3 protein: CASSLDRVAEQFF
J gene: TRBJ1-6; D gene: TRBD1; clone size: .; V gene: TRBV3-1/TRBV3-2; CDR3 DNA: TGTGCCAGCAGCCAGGCCGGGACAGGGGGACATTCACCCCTCCACTTT; CDR3 protein: CASSQAGTGGHSPLHF
J gene: TRBJ2-3; D gene: TRBD2; clone size: .; V gene: TRBV19; CDR3 DNA: TGTGCCAGCAGTGGATTAGCGGGAGGGCTAGATACGCAGTATTTT; CDR3 protein: CASSGLAGGLDTQYF
J gene: TRBJ1-3; D gene: TRBD1; clone size: few; V gene: TRBV30; CDR3 DNA: TGTGCCTGGGGCCCACAGGGGGCGGACACCATATATTTT; CDR3 protein: CAWGPQGADTIYF
J gene: TRBJ2-3; D gene: .; clone size: .; V gene: TRBV5-8; CDR3 DNA: TGTGCCAGCAGCTTTGACACGCTCACAGATACGCAGTATTTT; CDR3 protein: CASSFDTLTDTQYF
J gene: TRBJ1-6; D gene: .; clone size: .; V gene: TRBV21-1; CDR3 DNA: TGTGCCAGCAGCATGACAAACGGGCCTTCACCCCTCCACTTT; CDR3 protein: CASSMTNGPSPLHF
J gene: TRBJ2-7; D gene: .; clone size: .; V gene: TRBV12-3/TRBV12-4; CDR3 DNA: TGTGCCAGCAGTGGGGGGTACGAGCAGTACTTC; CDR3 protein: CASSGGYEQYF
J gene: TRBJ2-7; D gene: .; clone size: .; V gene: TRBV6-2/TRBV6-3; CDR3 DNA: TGTGCCAGCAGTTTCGGTTGGGGCTCCTACGAGCAGTACTTC; CDR3 protein: CASSFGWGSYEQYF
J gene: TRBJ2-1; D gene: TRBD2; clone size: few; V gene: TRBV29-1; CDR3 DNA: TGCAGCGTTTCATACCGACTAGCGGGAGCGCGGGGAGTTGAGCAGTTCTTC; CDR3 protein: CSVSYRLAGARGVEQFF
J gene: TRBJ2-3; D gene: TRBD2; clone size: .; V gene: TRBV30; CDR3 DNA: TGTGCCTGGAACCCCGGCGCGGGGGGGCTAGATACGCAGTATTTT; CDR3 protein: CAWNPGAGGLDTQYF
J gene: TRBJ1-2; D gene: TRBD1; clone size: .; V gene: TRBV30; CDR3 DNA: TGTGCCTGGGGGAATGGAGGGGGCTCCCGCGGCTACACCTTC; CDR3 protein: CAWGNGGGSRGYTF
J gene: TRBJ1-2; D gene: .; clone size: .; V gene: TRBV3-1/TRBV3-2; CDR3 DNA: TGTGCCAGCAGCCAAGATCTGGGGGCAGGTTATGGCTACACCTTC; CDR3 protein: CASSQDLGAGYGYTF
J gene: TRBJ1-2; D gene: TRBD1; clone size: .; V gene: TRBV20-1; CDR3 DNA: TGCAGTGCTAGTGTTAGGGGGCGCAACTATGGCTACACCTTC; CDR3 protein: CSASVRGRNYGYTF
J gene: TRBJ2-1; D gene: .; clone size: once; V gene: TRBV27; CDR3 DNA: TGTGCCAGCAGTTTTCAGGGCCCGAATGAGCAGTTCTTC; CDR3 protein: CASSFQGPNEQFF
J gene: TRBJ1-4; D gene: TRBD1; clone size: .; V gene: TRBV20-1; CDR3 DNA: TGCAGTGCCAGTCCGGACAGGGGTGGGGAAAAACTGTTTTTT; CDR3 protein: CSASPDRGGEKLFF
J gene: TRBJ2-6; D gene: .; clone size: few; V gene: TRBV18; CDR3 DNA: TGTGCCAGCTCACCTTCCCTCGGGGAAACCTCTGGGGCCAACGTCCTGACTTTC; CDR3 protein: CASSPSLGETSGANVLTF
J gene: TRBJ2-5; D gene: .; clone size: once; V gene: TRBV5-1; CDR3 DNA: TGCGCCAGCAGCTTGGCCGGCGGCAGAGCGTCTGAGACCCAGTACTTC; CDR3 protein: CASSLAGGRASETQYF
J gene: TRBJ2-1; D gene: TRBD2; clone size: .; V gene: TRBV11-2; CDR3 DNA: TGTGCCAGCAGCTCCACCCTTCTAGCGGACCCGTACAATGAGCAGTTCTTC; CDR3 protein: CASSSTLLADPYNEQFF
J gene: TRBJ2-2; D gene: TRBD1; clone size: .; V gene: TRBV24-1; CDR3 DNA: TGTGCCACCAGTGATCCAGGGGGCGCGGACACCGGGGAGCTGTTTTTT; CDR3 protein: CATSDPGGADTGELFF
J gene: TRBJ2-2; D gene: .; clone size: .; V gene: TRBV3-1/TRBV3-2; CDR3 DNA: TGTGCCAGCAGCCAACGGGACGGCGACGGGGAGCTGTTTTTT; CDR3 protein: CASSQRDGDGELFF
J gene: TRBJ2-4; D gene: .; clone size: .; V gene: TRBV10-1; CDR3 DNA: TGCGCCAGCAGTGACGGCGGGAAGTCGGTCAAAAACATTCAGTACTTC; CDR3 protein: CASSDGGKSVKNIQYF